One sample yielded the 7 T cell receptor beta chains listed below, sequenced in a study of identical twins. From the 5' RACE reads, TCRdb called clonotypes with MiXCR, one entry per CDR3 protein. Counted here are hundreds of thousands of distinct CDR3 sequences, around 6.1% occurring once; the ten biggest clones make up under 2%. The sample taken for sequencing was naive T cells sorted from blood. The receptor source for this set is a man aged 18-30 years in good health.

This clonotype was recorded at least ten times. The chain carries TRBV6-5 and TRBJ2-7, with 7 nucleotides matching TRBD2. The CDR3 extends over 14 amino acids. The germline V gene has CDR1 MNHEY and CDR2 SVGAGI. V was pared by 4 bases and J by 2 bases, with 5 bases of the junction left unmatched. CDR3 amino acids: CASSFLADTYEQYF. DNA for the CDR3: TGTGCCAGCAGTTTCCTAGCGGATACCTACGAGCAGTACTTC.

This clonotype has a count of ten or more. V and J are TRBV24-1 and TRBJ2-3; D is ambiguous. Trimming took off 0 bases at V and 9 bases at J, with 6 bases between the two ends. CDR1 KGHDR and CDR2 SFDVKD come from the germline V gene. The CDR3 has 12 residues. The CDR3, as DNA: TGTGCCACCAGTGATTTGCTACTAACGCAGTATTTT. Its protein is CATSDLLLTQYF.

V gene TRBV12-3 or TRBV12-4 combines with J gene TRBJ2-7, with 7 bases aligning to TRBD2. V shed 8 bases, J shed 5 bases, and the junction held 9 bases outside the gene matches. There are 13 residues in the CDR3. CDR3 in amino acids: CASRRGEINEQYF. DNA of the CDR3: TGTGCCAGCCGTCGGGGGGAAATTAACGAGCAGTACTTC.

This clonotype was detected ten times or more. V is TRBV7-8 and J is TRBJ2-3; D is uncertain. In germline, CDR1 is SGHVS, CDR2 FQNEAQ. This CDR3 spans 15 amino acids. Trimming took off 1 base at V and 1 base at J, with 9 bases between the two ends. The CDR3 nucleotides are TGTGCCAGCAGCTTAGACGCATCCCGCACAGATACGCAGTATTTT. This codes for CASSLDASRTDTQYF.

This clonotype was observed many times. V and J are TRBV3-1 and TRBJ2-5; D is unresolved. CDR1 is LGHDT and CDR2 is YNNKEL in the germline V gene (reference sequence). The V and J ends lost 3 bases and 3 bases respectively, with 11 bases between them. The CDR3 loop spans 14 amino acids. This CDR3 reads CASSQHKAEETQYF. The DNA for the CDR3 is TGTGCCAGCAGCCAGCACAAGGCTGAAGAGACCCAGTACTTC.

The chain joins TRBV20-1 to TRBJ2-1; 14 bases agree with TRBD2. CDR1 DFQATT and CDR2 SNEGSKA come from the germline V gene (reference sequence). The ends lost 3 bases at V and 10 bases at J; junction bases unmatched: 8. The CDR3 sequence is 15 residues long. The CDR3: CSARGLAGVGREQFF. In nucleotides, the CDR3 is TGCAGTGCTAGGGGACTAGCGGGAGTCGGGCGCGAGCAGTTCTTC.

The sample holds a few counts of this clonotype. The rearrangement joins TRBV6-1 to TRBJ2-7, with TRBD1 identical over 10 bases. The CDR3 consists of 14 residues. Germline V gene lookup returns CDR1 MNHNS and CDR2 SASEGT. Unmatched junction bases numbered 4, after V lost 6 bases and J lost 2 bases. The CDR3 protein is CASRRTGGAYEQYF. Here the CDR3 DNA reads TGTGCCAGCAGGAGGACAGGGGGGGCCTACGAGCAGTACTTC.